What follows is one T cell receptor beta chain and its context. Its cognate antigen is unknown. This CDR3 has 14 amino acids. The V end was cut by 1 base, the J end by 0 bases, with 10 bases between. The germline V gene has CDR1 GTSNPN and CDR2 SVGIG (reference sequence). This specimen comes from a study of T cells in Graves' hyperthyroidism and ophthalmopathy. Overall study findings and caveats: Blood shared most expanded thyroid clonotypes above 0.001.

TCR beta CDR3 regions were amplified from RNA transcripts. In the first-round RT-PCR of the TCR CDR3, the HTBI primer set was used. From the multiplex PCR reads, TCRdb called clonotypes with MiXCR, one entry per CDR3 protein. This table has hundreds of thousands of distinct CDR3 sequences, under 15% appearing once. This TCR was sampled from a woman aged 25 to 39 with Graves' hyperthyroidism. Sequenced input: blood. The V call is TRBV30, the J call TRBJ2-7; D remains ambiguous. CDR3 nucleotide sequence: TGTGCCTGGAGTGATACCGCTATCTCCTACGAGCAGTACTTC. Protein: CAWSDTAISYEQYF.